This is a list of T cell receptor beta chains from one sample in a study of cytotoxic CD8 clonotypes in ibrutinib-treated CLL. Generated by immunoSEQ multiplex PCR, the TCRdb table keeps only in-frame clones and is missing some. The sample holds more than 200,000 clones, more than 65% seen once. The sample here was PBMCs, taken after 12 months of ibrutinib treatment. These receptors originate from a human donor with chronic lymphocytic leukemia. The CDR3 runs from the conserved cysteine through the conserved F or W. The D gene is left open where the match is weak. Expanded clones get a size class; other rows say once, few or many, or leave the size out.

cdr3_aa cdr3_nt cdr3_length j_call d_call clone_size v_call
CASSPGEGYYEKLFF TGTGCCAGCAGCCCCGGCGAGGGGTACTATGAAAAACTGTTTTTT 15 TRBJ1-4 NA NA TRBV9
CASSLPTGPYGYTF TGTGCCAGCAGTTTACCTACAGGGCCCTATGGCTACACCTTC 14 TRBJ1-2 NA NA TRBV28
CAWSVLWADTQYF TGTGCCTGGAGTGTACTTTGGGCCGATACGCAGTATTTT 13 TRBJ2-3 NA NA TRBV30
CASSLRPGGDTQYF TGTGCCAGCAGTTTAAGACCGGGAGGGGATACGCAGTATTTT 14 TRBJ2-3 TRBD2 NA TRBV27
CASRAAGTWRGTGELFF TGTGCCAGTAGAGCCGCAGGGACCTGGAGGGGCACCGGGGAGCTGTTTTTT 17 TRBJ2-2 NA NA TRBV19
CASSLAPLAGGNTQYF TGTGCCAGCAGCTTAGCCCCACTAGCGGGGGGGAATACGCAGTATTTT 16 TRBJ2-3 TRBD2 NA TRBV11-3
CASSFMHGYTF TGTGCCAGCAGCTTTATGCATGGCTACACCTTC 11 TRBJ1-2 NA NA TRBV5-6
CASSLDWGTDTQYF TGCGCCAGCAGCTTGGACTGGGGCACAGATACGCAGTATTTT 14 TRBJ2-3 NA NA TRBV5-1
CAWKEFYNEQFF TGTGCCTGGAAGGAATTCTACAATGAGCAGTTCTTC 12 TRBJ2-1 NA few TRBV30
CASSVRGTNTEAFF TGTGCCAGCAGCGTCCGGGGGACGAACACTGAAGCTTTCTTT 14 TRBJ1-1 NA NA TRBV7-9
CASSQDVRATYEQYF TGTGCCAGCAGCCAAGACGTCCGAGCGACCTACGAGCAGTACTTC 15 TRBJ2-7 NA NA TRBV4-2
CASSLKSGYTF TGTGCCAGCAGCTTGAAGAGCGGCTACACCTTC 11 TRBJ1-2 NA NA TRBV5-6
CAWSPPGTSPIDTQYF TGTGCCTGGAGTCCCCCCGGGACCAGTCCCATAGATACGCAGTATTTT 16 TRBJ2-3 NA NA TRBV30
CASSFRDRERGGETQYF TGTGCCAGCAGCTTTAGGGACAGGGAGAGAGGAGGAGAGACCCAGTACTTC 17 TRBJ2-5 TRBD1 NA TRBV7-2